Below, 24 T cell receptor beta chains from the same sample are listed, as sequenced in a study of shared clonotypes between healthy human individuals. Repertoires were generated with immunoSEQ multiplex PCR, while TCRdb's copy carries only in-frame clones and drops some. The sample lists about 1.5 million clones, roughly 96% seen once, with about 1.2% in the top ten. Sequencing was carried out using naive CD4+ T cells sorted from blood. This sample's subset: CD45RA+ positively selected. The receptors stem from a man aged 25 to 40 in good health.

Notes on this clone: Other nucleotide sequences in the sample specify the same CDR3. CDR3 sequence: CASSPPSTDTQYF. The CDR3 region has the DNA TGCGCCAGCAGCCCCCCTAGTACAGATACGCAGTATTTT. This chain joins TRBV5-1 and TRBJ2-3, with D unresolved. There are 13 residues in the CDR3. V was shortened by 4 bases and J by 3 bases, with 9 bases between the two germline ends. In germline, CDR1 is SGHRS, CDR2 YFSETQ.

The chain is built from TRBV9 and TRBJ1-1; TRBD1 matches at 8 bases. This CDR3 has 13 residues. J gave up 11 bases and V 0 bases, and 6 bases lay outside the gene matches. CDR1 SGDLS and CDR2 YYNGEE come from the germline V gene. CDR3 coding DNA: TGTGCCAGCAGCGTAGTGGCAGGGGGCGATGCTTTCTTT. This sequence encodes CASSVVAGGDAFF.

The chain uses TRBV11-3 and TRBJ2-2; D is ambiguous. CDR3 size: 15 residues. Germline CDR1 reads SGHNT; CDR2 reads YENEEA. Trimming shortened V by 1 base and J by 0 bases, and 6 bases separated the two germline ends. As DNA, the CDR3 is TGTGCCAGCAGCTTAGTGGGTACGAACACCGGGGAGCTGTTTTTT. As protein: CASSLVGTNTGELFF.

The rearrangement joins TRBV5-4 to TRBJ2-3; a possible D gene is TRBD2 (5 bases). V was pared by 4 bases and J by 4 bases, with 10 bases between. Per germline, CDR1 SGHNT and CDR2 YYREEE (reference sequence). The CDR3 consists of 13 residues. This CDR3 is CASSLTMADTQYF. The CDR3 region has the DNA TGTGCCAGCAGCCTGACTATGGCAGATACGCAGTATTTT. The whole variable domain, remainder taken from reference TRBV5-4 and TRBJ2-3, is ETGVTQSPTHLIKTRGQQVTLRCSSQSGHNTVSWYQQALGQGPQFIFQYYREEENGRGNFPPRFSGLQFPNYSSELNVNALELDDSALYLCASSLTMADTQYFGPGTRLTVL.

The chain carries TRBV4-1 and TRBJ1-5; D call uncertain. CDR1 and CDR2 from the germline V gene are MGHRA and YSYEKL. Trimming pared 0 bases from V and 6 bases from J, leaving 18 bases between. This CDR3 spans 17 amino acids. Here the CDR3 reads CASSQDRFGARSQPQHF. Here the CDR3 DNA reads TGCGCCAGCAGCCAAGATAGGTTTGGCGCTAGGTCTCAGCCCCAGCATTTT.

CDR3 sequence reads: CAIRSLARHNEQFF. The CDR3 region has the DNA TGTGCCATCAGGTCACTAGCGCGCCACAATGAGCAGTTCTTC. V usage is TRBV10-3 and J usage is TRBJ2-1, with 7 bases lining up with TRBD2. The V and J ends lost 6 bases and 5 bases, in that order; junction bases with no gene match: 7. The CDR3 loop spans 14 amino acids. Germline assignment: CDR1 ENHRY and CDR2 SYGVKD.

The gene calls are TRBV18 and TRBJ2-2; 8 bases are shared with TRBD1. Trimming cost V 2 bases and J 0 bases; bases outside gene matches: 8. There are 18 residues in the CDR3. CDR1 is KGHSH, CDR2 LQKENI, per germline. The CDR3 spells CASSPIPGQVSNTGELFF. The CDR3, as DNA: TGTGCCAGCTCACCAATTCCGGGACAGGTATCGAACACCGGGGAGCTGTTTTTT.

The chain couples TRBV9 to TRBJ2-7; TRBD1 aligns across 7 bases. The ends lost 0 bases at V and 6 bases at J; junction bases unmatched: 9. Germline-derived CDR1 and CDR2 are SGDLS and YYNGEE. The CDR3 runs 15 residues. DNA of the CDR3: TGTGCCAGCAGCGTAGCCGTCACAGGGGTTGGCGAGCAGTACTTC. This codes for CASSVAVTGVGEQYF.

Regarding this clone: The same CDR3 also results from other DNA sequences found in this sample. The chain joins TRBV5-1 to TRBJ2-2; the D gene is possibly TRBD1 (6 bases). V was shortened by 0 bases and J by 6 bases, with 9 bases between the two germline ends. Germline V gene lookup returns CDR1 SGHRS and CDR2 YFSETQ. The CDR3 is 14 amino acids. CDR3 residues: CASSLAGGAGELFF. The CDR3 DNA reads TGCGCCAGCAGCTTGGCTGGGGGCGCCGGGGAGCTGTTTTTT.

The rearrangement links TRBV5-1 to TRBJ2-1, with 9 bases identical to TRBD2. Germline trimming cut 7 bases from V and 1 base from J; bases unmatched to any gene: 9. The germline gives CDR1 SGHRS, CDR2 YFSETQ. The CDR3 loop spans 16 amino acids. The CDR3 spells CASRLNSGSSYNEQFF. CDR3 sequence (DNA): TGCGCCAGCCGACTAAATAGCGGGAGTTCCTACAATGAGCAGTTCTTC.

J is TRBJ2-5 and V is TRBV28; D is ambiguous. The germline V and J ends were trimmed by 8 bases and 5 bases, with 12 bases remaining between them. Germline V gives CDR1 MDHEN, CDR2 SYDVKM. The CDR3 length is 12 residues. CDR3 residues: CASGGVWETQYF. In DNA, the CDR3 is TGTGCCAGCGGTGGGGTTTGGGAGACCCAGTACTTC. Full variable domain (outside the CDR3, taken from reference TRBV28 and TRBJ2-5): DVKVTQSSRYLVKRTGEKVFLECVQDMDHENMFWYRQDPGLGLRLIYFSYDVKMKEKGDIPEGYSVSREKKERFSLILESASTNQTSMYLCASGGVWETQYFGPGTRLLVL.

The CDR3 region is CASSQPGGGNYEQYF. The DNA for the CDR3 is TGCGCCAGCAGCCAACCCGGGGGCGGGAACTACGAGCAGTACTTC. J is TRBJ2-7 and V is TRBV4-1; D possibly matches TRBD1 or TRBD2 (6 bases each). The CDR3 length is 15 residues. Trimming cost V 2 bases and J 3 bases, with 14 bases left between them. From germline, CDR1 is MGHRA and CDR2 YSYEKL.

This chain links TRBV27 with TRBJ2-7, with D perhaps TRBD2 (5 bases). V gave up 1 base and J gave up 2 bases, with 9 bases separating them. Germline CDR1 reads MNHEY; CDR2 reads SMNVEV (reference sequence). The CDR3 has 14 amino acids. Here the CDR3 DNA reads TGTGCCAGCAGTTTATTCAGCGGACCCTACGAGCAGTACTTC. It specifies CASSLFSGPYEQYF.

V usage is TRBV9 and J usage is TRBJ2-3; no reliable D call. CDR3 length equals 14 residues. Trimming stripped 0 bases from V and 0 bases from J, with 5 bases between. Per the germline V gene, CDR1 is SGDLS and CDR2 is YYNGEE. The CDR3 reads CASSVESSTDTQYF. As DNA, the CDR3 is TGTGCCAGCAGCGTAGAATCTAGCACAGATACGCAGTATTTT. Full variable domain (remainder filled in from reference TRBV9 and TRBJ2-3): DSGVTQTPKHLITATGQRVTLRCSPRSGDLSVYWYQQSLDQGLQFLIQYYNGEERAKGNILERFSAQQFPDLHSELNLSSLELGDSALYFCASSVESSTDTQYFGPGTRLTVL.

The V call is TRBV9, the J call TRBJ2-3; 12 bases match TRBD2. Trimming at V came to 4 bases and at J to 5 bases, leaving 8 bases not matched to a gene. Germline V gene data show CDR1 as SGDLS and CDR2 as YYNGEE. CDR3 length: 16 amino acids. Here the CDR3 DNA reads TGTGCCAGCAGCTCCCACCTGACTAGCGGGGGAGATACGCAGTATTTT. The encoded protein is CASSSHLTSGGDTQYF.

The CDR3 coding sequence is TGTGCCAGCAGCTTAGATTCCTGGAGGACGGAGACCCAGTACTTC. It codes for CASSLDSWRTETQYF. The chain recombines TRBV7-2 with TRBJ2-5; a weak D match, TRBD2 (5 bases). Trimming stripped 1 base from V and 5 bases from J, with 14 bases between. CDR1 is SGHTA, CDR2 FQGNSA, per germline. The length of the CDR3 is 15 residues.

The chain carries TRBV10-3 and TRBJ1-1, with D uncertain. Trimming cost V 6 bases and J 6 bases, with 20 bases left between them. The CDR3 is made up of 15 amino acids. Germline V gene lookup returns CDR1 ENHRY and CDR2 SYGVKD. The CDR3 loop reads CAISALPVRKAEAFF. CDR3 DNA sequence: TGTGCCATCAGCGCGCTGCCTGTACGAAAGGCTGAAGCTTTCTTT.

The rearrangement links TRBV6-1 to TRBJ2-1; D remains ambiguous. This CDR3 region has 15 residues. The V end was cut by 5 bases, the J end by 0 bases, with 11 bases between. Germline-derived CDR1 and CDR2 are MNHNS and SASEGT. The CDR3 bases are TGTGCCAGCAGTCGTCCTAGTTACTCCTACAATGAGCAGTTCTTC. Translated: CASSRPSYSYNEQFF.

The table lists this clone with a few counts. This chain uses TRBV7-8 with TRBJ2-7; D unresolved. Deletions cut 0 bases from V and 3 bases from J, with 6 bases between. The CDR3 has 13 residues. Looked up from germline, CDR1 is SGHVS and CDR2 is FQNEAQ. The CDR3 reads CASSLATLYEQYF. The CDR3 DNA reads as TGTGCCAGCAGCTTAGCCACACTCTACGAGCAGTACTTC.

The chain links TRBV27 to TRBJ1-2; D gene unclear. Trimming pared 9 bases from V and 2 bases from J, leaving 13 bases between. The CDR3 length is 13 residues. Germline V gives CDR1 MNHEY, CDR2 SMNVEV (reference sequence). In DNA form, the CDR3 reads TGTGCCAGGAAACACTTATGGAACTATGGCTACACCTTC. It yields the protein CARKHLWNYGYTF.

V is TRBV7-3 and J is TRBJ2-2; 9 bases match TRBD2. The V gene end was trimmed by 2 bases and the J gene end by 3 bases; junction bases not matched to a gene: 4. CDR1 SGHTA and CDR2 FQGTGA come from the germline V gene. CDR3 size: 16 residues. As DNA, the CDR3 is TGTGCCAGCAGCTTATCAACTAGCGGGTACACCGGGGAGCTGTTTTTT. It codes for CASSLSTSGYTGELFF. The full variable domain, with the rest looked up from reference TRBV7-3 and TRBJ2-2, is GAGVSQTPSNKVTEKGKYVELRCDPISGHTALYWYRQSLGQGPEFLIYFQGTGAADDSGLPNDRFFAVRPEGSVSTLKIQRTERGDSAVYLCASSLSTSGYTGELFFGEGSRLTVL.

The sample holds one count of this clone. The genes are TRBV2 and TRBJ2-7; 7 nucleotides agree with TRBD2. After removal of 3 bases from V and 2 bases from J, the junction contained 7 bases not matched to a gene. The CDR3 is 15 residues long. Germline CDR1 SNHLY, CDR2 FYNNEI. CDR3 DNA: TGTGCCAGCAGTGATAGTGGGAGGGTCACCTACGAGCAGTACTTC. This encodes CASSDSGRVTYEQYF.

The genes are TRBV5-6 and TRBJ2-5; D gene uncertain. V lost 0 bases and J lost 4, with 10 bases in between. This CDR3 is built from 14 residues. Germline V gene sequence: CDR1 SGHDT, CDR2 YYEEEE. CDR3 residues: CASSLATRRETQYF. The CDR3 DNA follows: TGTGCCAGCAGCTTGGCGACGAGAAGAGAGACCCAGTACTTC.

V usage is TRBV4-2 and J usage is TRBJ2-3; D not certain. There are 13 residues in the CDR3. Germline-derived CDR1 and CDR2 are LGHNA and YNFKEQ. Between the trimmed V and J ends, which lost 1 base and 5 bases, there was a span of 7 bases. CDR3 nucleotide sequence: TGTGCCAGCAGCCAAGCCCGAAGAGATACGCAGTATTTT. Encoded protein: CASSQARRDTQYF.